The clone carrying this T cell receptor beta chain turned up a few times. What it recognizes is unknown. Carried by each TCR cDNA molecule was a unique molecular identifier. TCRdb fed the 5' RACE reads into MiXCR, producing one record per CDR3 protein. This table has about 8,100 distinct CDR3 sequences, 5.4% appearing once. These data originate in a study of spatial heterogeneity in lung cancer. Study-level information: Sequences of the beta chain were consistently detected in greater numbers than alpha-chain sequences. Counts of TCR transcripts in tumor regions correlated strongly with a T cell module score (derived from matched bulk RNA-seq).

CDR3 length equals 16 residues. Trimming took 0 bases from V and 3 from J; bases not matched to a gene: 6. The germline CDR1 and CDR2 sequences are SGHDN and FVKESK. Regarding the study as a whole: The study found that expanded intratumoral alpha and beta TCR counts tracked tumor mutation counts.

Noted time point: sample taken at primary tumor resection. Sequenced material: lung tumor tissue, taken at surgery. The rearrangement links TRBV14 to TRBJ1-2; 8 bases agree with TRBD1. The TCR was taken from a male donor with early-stage non-small cell lung cancer. The CDR3 DNA reads TGTGCCAGCAGCCAAGAATGGACAGGGATCGACTATGGCTACACCTTC. This sequence encodes CASSQEWTGIDYGYTF.